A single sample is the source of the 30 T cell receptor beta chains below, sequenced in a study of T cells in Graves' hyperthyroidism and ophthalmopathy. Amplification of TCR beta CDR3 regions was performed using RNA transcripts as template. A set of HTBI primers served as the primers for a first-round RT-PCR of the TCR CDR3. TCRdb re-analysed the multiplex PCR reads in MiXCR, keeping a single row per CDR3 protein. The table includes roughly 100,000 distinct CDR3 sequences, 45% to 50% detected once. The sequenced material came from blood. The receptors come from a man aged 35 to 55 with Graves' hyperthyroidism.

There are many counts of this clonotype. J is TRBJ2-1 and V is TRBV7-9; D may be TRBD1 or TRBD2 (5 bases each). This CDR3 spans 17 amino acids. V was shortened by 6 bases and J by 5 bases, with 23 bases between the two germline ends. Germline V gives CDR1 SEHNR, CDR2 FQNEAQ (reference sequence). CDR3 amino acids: CASSPLPGLGFDNEQFF. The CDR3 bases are TGTGCCAGCAGTCCGCTCCCGGGGCTTGGGTTTGACAATGAGCAGTTCTTC.

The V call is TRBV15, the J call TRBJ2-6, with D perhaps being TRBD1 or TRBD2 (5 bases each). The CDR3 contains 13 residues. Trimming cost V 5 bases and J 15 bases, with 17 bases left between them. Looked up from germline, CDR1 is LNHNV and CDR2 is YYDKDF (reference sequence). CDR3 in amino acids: CATSDGQPGRLTF. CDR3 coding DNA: TGTGCCACCAGCGACGGCCAACCGGGACGCCTGACTTTC. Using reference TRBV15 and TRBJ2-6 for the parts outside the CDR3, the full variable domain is DAMVIQNPRYQVTQFGKPVTLSCSQTLNHNVMYWYQQKSSQAPKLLFHYYDKDFNNEADTPDNFQSRRPNTSFCFLDIRSPGLGDTAMYLCATSDGQPGRLTFGAGSRLTVL.

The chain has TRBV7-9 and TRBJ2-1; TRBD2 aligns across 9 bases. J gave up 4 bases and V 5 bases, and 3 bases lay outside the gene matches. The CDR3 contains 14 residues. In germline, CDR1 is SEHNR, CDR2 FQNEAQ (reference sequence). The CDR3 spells CASSTLAGYNEQFF. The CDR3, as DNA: TGTGCCAGCAGCACGCTAGCGGGATACAATGAGCAGTTCTTC. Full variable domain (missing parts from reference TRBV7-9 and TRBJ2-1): DTGVSQNPRHKITKRGQNVTFRCDPISEHNRLYWYRQTLGQGPEFLTYFQNEAQLEKSRLLSDRFSAERPKGSFSTLEIQRTEQGDSAMYLCASSTLAGYNEQFFGPGTRLTVL.

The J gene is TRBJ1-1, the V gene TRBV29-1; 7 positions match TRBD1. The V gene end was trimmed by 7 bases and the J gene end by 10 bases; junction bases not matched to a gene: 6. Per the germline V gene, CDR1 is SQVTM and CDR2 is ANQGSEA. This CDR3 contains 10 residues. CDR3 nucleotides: TGCAGCGCAGGGGGGGAGGGAGCTTTCTTT. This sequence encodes CSAGGEGAFF.

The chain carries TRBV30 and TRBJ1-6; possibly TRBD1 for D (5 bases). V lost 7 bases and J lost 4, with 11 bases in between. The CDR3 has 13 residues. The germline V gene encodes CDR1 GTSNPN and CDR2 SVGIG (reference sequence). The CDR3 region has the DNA TGTGCCTTACAGAGGGGTTATAATTCACCCCTCCACTTT. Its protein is CALQRGYNSPLHF. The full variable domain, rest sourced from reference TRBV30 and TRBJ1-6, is SQTIHQWPATLVQPVGSPLSLECTVEGTSNPNLYWYRQAAGRGLQLLFYSVGIGQISSEVPQNLSASRPQDRQFILSSKKLLLSDSGFYLCALQRGYNSPLHFGNGTRLTVT.

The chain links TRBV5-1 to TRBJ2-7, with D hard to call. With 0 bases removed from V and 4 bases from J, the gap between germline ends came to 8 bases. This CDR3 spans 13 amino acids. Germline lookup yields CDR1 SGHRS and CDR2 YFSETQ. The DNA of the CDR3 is TGCGCCAGCAGCTTGGATGGGATATACGAGCAGTACTTC. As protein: CASSLDGIYEQYF.

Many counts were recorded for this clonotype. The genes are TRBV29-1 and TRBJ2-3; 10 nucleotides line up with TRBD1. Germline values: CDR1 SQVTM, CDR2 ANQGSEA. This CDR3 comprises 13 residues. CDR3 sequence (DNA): TGCAGTGTTCAGGGACAGGGGACAGATACGCAGTATTTT. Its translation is CSVQGQGTDTQYF.

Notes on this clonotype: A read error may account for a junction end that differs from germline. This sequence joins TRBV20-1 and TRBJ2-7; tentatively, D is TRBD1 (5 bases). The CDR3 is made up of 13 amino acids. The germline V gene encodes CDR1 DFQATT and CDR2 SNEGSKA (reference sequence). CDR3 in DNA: TGCAGTGCTGGGGCAGGGTTCTTCTACGAGCAGTATTTC. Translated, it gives CSAGAGFFYEQYF.

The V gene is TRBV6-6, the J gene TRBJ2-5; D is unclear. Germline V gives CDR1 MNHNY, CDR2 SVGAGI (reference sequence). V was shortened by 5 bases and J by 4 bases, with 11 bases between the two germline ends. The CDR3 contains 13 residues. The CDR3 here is CASSESGAETQYF. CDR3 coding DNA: TGTGCCAGCAGTGAGTCGGGTGCAGAGACCCAGTACTTC.

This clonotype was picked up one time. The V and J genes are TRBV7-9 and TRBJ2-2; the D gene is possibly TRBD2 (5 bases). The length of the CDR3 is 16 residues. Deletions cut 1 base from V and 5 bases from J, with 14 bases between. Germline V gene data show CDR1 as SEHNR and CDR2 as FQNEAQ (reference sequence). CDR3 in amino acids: CASSLDAGEWTGELFF. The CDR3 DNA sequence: TGTGCCAGCAGCTTAGATGCCGGGGAGTGGACCGGGGAGCTGTTTTTT.

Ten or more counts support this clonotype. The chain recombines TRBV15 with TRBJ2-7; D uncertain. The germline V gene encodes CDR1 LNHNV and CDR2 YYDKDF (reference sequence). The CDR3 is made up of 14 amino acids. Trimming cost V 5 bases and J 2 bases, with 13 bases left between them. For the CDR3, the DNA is TGTGCCACCAGCCCGCATCCGGGCGCCTACGAGCAGTACTTC. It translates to CATSPHPGAYEQYF.

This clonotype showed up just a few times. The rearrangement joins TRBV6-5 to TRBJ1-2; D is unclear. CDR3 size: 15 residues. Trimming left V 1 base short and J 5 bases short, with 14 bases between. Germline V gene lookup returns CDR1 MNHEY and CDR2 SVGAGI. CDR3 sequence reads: CASSYLEPREYGYTF. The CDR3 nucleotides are TGTGCCAGCAGTTACTTAGAACCCCGGGAGTATGGCTACACCTTC.

The DNA of the CDR3 is TGTGCCAGCAGTGACTCGGGCGAGCAGTACTTC. Translating gives CASSDSGEQYF. The chain carries TRBV2 and TRBJ2-7; D uncertain. V shed 3 bases and J shed 6 bases, with 6 bases lying between them. This CDR3 comprises 11 residues. Germline assignment: CDR1 SNHLY and CDR2 FYNNEI.

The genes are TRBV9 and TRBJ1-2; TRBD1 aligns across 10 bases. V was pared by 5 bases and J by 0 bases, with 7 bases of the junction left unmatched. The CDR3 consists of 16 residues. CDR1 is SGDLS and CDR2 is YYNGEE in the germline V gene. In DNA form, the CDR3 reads TGTGCCAGCAGACTGGACAGGGGGGAAGCTAACTATGGCTACACCTTC. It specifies CASRLDRGEANYGYTF.

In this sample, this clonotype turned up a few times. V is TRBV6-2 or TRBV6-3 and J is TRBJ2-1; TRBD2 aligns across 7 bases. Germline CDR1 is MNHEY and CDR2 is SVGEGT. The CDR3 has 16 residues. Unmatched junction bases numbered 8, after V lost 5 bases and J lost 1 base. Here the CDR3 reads CASSRRGSQSYNEQFF. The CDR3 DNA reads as TGTGCCAGCAGTAGACGCGGGAGCCAGTCCTACAATGAGCAGTTCTTC.

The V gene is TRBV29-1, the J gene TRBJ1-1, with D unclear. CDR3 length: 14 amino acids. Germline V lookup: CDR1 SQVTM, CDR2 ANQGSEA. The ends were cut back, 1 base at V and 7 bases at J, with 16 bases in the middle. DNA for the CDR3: TGCAGCGTTGAAGTAGCGGGGTGGTTTGGTGAAGCTTTCTTT. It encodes CSVEVAGWFGEAFF.

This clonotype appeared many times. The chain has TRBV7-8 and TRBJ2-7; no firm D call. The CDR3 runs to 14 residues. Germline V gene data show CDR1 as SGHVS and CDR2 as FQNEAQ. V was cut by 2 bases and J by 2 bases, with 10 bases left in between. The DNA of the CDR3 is TGTGCCAGCAGCTTATTAGGCAGCCCCTACGAGCAGTACTTC. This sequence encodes CASSLLGSPYEQYF.

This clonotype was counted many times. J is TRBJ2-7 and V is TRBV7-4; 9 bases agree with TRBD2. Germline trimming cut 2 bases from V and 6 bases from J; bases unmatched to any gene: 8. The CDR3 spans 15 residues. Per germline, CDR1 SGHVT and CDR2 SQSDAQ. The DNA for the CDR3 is TGTGCCAGCAGCTTAATTTGGGGTAGCGGGAGCGAGCAGTACTTC. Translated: CASSLIWGSGSEQYF.

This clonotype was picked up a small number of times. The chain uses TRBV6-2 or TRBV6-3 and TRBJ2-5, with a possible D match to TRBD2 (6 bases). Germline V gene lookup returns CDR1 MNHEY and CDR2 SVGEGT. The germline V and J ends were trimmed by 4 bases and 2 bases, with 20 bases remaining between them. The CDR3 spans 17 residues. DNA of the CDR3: TGTGCCAGCAGTTCATACCCCTCCGGGACTGGTCAAGAGACCCAGTACTTC. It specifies CASSSYPSGTGQETQYF.

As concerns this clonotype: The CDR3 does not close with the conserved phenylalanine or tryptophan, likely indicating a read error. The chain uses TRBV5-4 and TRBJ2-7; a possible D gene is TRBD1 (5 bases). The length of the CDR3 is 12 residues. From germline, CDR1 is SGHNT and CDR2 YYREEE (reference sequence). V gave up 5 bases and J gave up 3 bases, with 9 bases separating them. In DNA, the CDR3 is TGTGCCAGCAGAGAGGACAACTACGAGCAGTACCTC. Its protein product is CASREDNYEQYL.

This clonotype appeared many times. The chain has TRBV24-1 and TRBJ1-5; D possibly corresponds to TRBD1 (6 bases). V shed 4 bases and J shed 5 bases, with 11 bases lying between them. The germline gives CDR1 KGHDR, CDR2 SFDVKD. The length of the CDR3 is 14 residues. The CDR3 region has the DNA TGTGCCACCAGTGACTGGGACATTTATCAGCCCCAGCATTTT. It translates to CATSDWDIYQPQHF.

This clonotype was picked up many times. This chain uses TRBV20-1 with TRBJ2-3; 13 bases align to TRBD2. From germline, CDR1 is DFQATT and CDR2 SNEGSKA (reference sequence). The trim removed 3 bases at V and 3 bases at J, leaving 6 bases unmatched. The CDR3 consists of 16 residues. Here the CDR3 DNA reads TGCAGTGCTAGTCGAAGACTAGCGGGGGGTACAGATACGCAGTATTTT. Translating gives CSASRRLAGGTDTQYF.

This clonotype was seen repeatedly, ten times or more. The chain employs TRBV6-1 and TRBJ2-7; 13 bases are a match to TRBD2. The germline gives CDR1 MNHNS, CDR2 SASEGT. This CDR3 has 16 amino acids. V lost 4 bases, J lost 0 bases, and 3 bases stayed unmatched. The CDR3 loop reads CASSGGLAGVSYEQYF. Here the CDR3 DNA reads TGTGCCAGCAGTGGTGGACTAGCGGGGGTCTCCTACGAGCAGTACTTC.

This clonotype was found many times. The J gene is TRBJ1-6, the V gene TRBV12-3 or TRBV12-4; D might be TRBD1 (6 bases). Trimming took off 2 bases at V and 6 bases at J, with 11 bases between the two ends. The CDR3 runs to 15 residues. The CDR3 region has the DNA TGTGCCAGCAGTTTAAGTGGACAGTTTAATTCACCCCTCCACTTT. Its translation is CASSLSGQFNSPLHF.

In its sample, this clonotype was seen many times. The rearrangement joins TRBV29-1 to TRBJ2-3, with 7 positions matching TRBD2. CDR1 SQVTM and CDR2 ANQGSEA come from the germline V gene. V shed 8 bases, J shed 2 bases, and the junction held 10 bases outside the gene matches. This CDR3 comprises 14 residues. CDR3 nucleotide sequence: TGCAGCAGTAGAAAGCGGGACTTCACAGATACGCAGTATTTT. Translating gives CSSRKRDFTDTQYF.

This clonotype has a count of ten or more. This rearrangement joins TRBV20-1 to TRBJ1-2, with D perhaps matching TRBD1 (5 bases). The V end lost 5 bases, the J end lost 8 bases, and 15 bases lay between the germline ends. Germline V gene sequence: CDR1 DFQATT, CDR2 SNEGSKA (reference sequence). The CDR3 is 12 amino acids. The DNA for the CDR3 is TGCAGTGCTGTCCCAGCGGGGGACGGCTACACCTTC. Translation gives CSAVPAGDGYTF.

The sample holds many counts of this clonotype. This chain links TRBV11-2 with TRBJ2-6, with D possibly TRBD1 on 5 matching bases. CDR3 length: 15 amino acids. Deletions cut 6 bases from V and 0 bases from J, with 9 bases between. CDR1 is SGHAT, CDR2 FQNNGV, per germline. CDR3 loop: CASSFDSSGANVLTF. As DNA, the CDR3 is TGTGCCAGCAGTTTCGACAGCTCTGGGGCCAACGTCCTGACTTTC.

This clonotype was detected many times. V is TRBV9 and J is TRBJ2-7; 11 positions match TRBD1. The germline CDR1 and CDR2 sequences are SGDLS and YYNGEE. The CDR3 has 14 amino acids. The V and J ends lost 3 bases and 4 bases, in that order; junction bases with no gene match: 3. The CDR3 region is CASSAGTGGYEQYF. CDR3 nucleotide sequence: TGTGCCAGCAGCGCCGGGACAGGGGGTTACGAGCAGTACTTC. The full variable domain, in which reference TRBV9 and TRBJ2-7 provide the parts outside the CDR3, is DSGVTQTPKHLITATGQRVTLRCSPRSGDLSVYWYQQSLDQGLQFLIQYYNGEERAKGNILERFSAQQFPDLHSELNLSSLELGDSALYFCASSAGTGGYEQYFGPGTRLTVT.

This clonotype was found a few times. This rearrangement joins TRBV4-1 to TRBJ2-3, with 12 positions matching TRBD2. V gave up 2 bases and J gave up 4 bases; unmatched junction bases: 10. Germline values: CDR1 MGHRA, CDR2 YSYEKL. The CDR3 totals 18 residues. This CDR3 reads CASSQPPLAGGPADTQYF. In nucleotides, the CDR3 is TGCGCCAGCAGCCAACCACCCCTAGCGGGGGGGCCAGCAGATACGCAGTATTTT.

The CDR3 DNA sequence: TGTGCCAGCAGCTTAGGAGACACCATATATTTT. It translates to CASSLGDTIYF. This chain links TRBV11-2 with TRBJ1-3; no reliable D call. Germline lookup yields CDR1 SGHAT and CDR2 FQNNGV. With 1 base removed from V and 8 bases from J, the gap between germline ends came to 3 bases. The CDR3 has 11 residues.